The rows below give T cell receptor beta chains drawn from one sample of a study of T cell responses to AZD1222 COVID-19 vaccine. Sequenced by immunoSEQ multiplex PCR; TCRdb stores in-frame clones only, minus some. Seen here are around 130,000 clones, nearly 95% observed once, and the top ten hold approximately 0.85%. The source material was peripheral blood, sampled on day 0 of AZD1222 vaccination. The receptor source for this set is an adult in good health. Each CDR3 is given with its conserved first and last residue. Fields, in order: D gene, V gene, clone size, J gene, CDR3 DNA, CDR3 protein. The D gene is left open where the match is weak. Not every row has a clone size; where given, it reads once, few, many or a size class.

NA	TRBV2	NA	TRBJ1-1	TGTGCCAGCAGTGAGAATTGGGTGGGCACTGAAGCTTTCTTT	CASSENWVGTEAFF
TRBD1	TRBV30	NA	TRBJ1-2	TGTGCCTGGAGGAAACAAGACAGGGGTTTCTATGGCTACACCTTC	CAWRKQDRGFYGYTF
TRBD1	TRBV6-5	NA	TRBJ1-3	TGTGCCAGCAGTTACGTACAGGGGTTTGGAAACACCATATATTTT	CASSYVQGFGNTIYF
NA	TRBV6-5	NA	TRBJ1-1	TGTGCCAGCAGTCGAACCGCCGGGGCGAACACTGAAGCTTTCTTT	CASSRTAGANTEAFF
NA	TRBV23-1	NA	TRBJ2-1	TGCGCCAGCAGCGCACGAACGGTGAGCTTATACAATGAGCAGTTCTTC	CASSARTVSLYNEQFF
NA	TRBV3-1/TRBV3-2	NA	TRBJ1-2	TGTGCCAGCAGCCAAGATTGGGGGGAGGGCTACACCTTC	CASSQDWGEGYTF
NA	TRBV6-6	NA	TRBJ1-2	TGTGCCAGCAGTTACTCTCCCAGCTATGGCTACACCTTC	CASSYSPSYGYTF
NA	TRBV19	NA	TRBJ1-1	TGTGCCAGTAGTGGCAGAGGTAAGGTGGAAGGCACTGAAGCTTTCTTT	CASSGRGKVEGTEAFF
NA	TRBV6-5	NA	TRBJ2-7	TGTGCCAGCAGTTACTCTCACTGGGGGAACAACGAGCAGTACTTC	CASSYSHWGNNEQYF
TRBD1	TRBV7-7	NA	TRBJ1-4	TGTGCTAGCAGCGAAAACAGGGGGCGCGGTGAAAAACTGTTTTTT	CASSENRGRGEKLFF
NA	TRBV11-2	NA	TRBJ1-4	TGTGCCAGCAGCTTACCCGGGACAAGATATGAAAAACTGTTTTTT	CASSLPGTRYEKLFF
NA	TRBV9	NA	TRBJ1-2	TGTGCCAGCAGCGAACGAGGAACTGAAGACTATGGCTACACCTTC	CASSERGTEDYGYTF
NA	TRBV5-8	NA	TRBJ1-1	TGTGCCAGCAGCTTGGATTCGGTGAACACTGAAGCTTTCTTT	CASSLDSVNTEAFF
TRBD1	TRBV14	NA	TRBJ2-3	TGTGCCAGCAGCCCTTGGACAGGGTCCTCCACAGATACGCAGTATTTT	CASSPWTGSSTDTQYF
TRBD1	TRBV9	NA	TRBJ1-2	TGTGCCAGCAGCATGACAGGGATCGGTGGCTACACCTTC	CASSMTGIGGYTF
TRBD1	TRBV10-3	NA	TRBJ2-3	TGTGCCACCTCGGACAGGGATAGCACAGATACGCAGTATTTT	CATSDRDSTDTQYF
TRBD1	TRBV5-1	NA	TRBJ1-1	TGCGCCAGCAGCCCGACAGGGGGCAATACTGAAGCTTTCTTT	CASSPTGGNTEAFF
NA	TRBV9	NA	TRBJ1-4	TGTGCCAGCAGCGTAGAAGGGGCGGAAGAAGAAAAACTGTTTTTT	CASSVEGAEEEKLFF
TRBD1	TRBV7-8	NA	TRBJ1-6	TGTGCCAGCAGCTCCCAGGGGGCGCGAGATGGTTCACCCCTCCACTTT	CASSSQGARDGSPLHF
TRBD1	TRBV12-5	NA	TRBJ1-1	TGTGCTAGTGGTCCTTGGACAGGGGCCTTAAACACTGAAGCTTTCTTT	CASGPWTGALNTEAFF
NA	TRBV19	NA	TRBJ1-2	TGTGCCAGTAGTATAGATCACCAGGGGAACTATGGCTACACCTTC	CASSIDHQGNYGYTF
TRBD2	TRBV4-2	NA	TRBJ2-3	TGTGCCAGCAGCCAAGGGGGACTAGTGTTATCAGATACGCAGTATTTT	CASSQGGLVLSDTQYF
NA	TRBV3-1/TRBV3-2	NA	TRBJ1-2	TGTGCCAGCAGCCAAGCGGAGGGAAATTACTATGGCTACACCTTC	CASSQAEGNYYGYTF
NA	TRBV6-5	NA	TRBJ1-1	TGTGCCTCGCTCGTTCGTGGGGGCACTGAAGCTTTCTTT	CASLVRGGTEAFF
TRBD1	TRBV27	NA	TRBJ1-2	TGTGCCAGCAGTCAAACAGGGGGCCTTAACTATGGCTACACCTTC	CASSQTGGLNYGYTF
TRBD2	TRBV11-3	NA	TRBJ2-1	TGTGCCAGCAGCTTAGCTTCAGCGGGGGGACCCAATGAGCAGTTCTTC	CASSLASAGGPNEQFF
NA	TRBV4-2	NA	TRBJ1-4	TGTGCCAGCAGCCCGTCTGAGGGTCGGAATGAAAAACTGTTTTTT	CASSPSEGRNEKLFF
NA	TRBV10-3	NA	TRBJ2-2	TGTGCCATCAGTGAGTCGGGGGCCGGGGAGCTGTTTTTT	CAISESGAGELFF
TRBD1	TRBV6-5	NA	TRBJ1-2	TGTGCCAGCAGTTACTCGAGGCAGGGGGCGGGTGGCTACACCTTC	CASSYSRQGAGGYTF
TRBD1	TRBV7-2	NA	TRBJ2-5	TGTGCCAGCAGCCCCCGGACAGGGGAAGAGACCCAGTACTTC	CASSPRTGEETQYF
TRBD2	TRBV7-3	NA	TRBJ2-1	TGTGCCAGCAGCGCGGGAGCGTACAATGAGCAGTTCTTC	CASSAGAYNEQFF
TRBD1	TRBV2	NA	TRBJ1-5	TGTGCCAGCAGGCCAATGACAGGGATCAATCAGCCCCAGCATTTT	CASRPMTGINQPQHF
NA	TRBV10-1	once	TRBJ1-1	TGCGCCAGCAGTCCGGGGCCGAACACTGAAGCTTTCTTT	CASSPGPNTEAFF
NA	TRBV7-9	once	TRBJ1-5	TGTGCCAGCAGCCACGAGCAGGGTAGTCAGCCCCAGCATTTT	CASSHEQGSQPQHF
NA	TRBV6-5	NA	TRBJ2-2	TGTGCCACCTCCTTCTCGGGGGCCGGGGAGCTGTTTTTT	CATSFSGAGELFF
NA	TRBV6-5	NA	TRBJ2-5	TGTGCCAGCAGTTACTCATACAGGGTACAAGAGACCCAGTACTTC	CASSYSYRVQETQYF
TRBD2	TRBV7-8	NA	TRBJ2-3	TGTGCCAGCAGCTTATTAGCGGGGTCGAGCACAGATACGCAGTATTTT	CASSLLAGSSTDTQYF
TRBD1	TRBV25-1	few	TRBJ2-7	TGTGCCAGCAGTGATTTTGGGACAGGGACGAACGAGCAGTACTTC	CASSDFGTGTNEQYF
NA	TRBV3-1/TRBV3-2	NA	TRBJ1-2	TGTGCCAGCAGCCCCGGACGGCTTCCTGGCTACACCTTC	CASSPGRLPGYTF
NA	TRBV5-4	few	TRBJ2-7	TGTGCCAGCAGCTCAGCAGGACTGCTCGAGCAGTACTTC	CASSSAGLLEQYF
TRBD2	TRBV5-1	NA	TRBJ2-3	TGCGCCAGCAGCCCGGGACTAGCGGGGGGAAGCACAGATACGCAGTATTTT	CASSPGLAGGSTDTQYF
NA	TRBV6-1	NA	TRBJ1-4	TGTGCCAGCAGTGACGCAGTGTCGGATGAAAAACTGTTTTTT	CASSDAVSDEKLFF
NA	TRBV10-1	once	TRBJ1-2	TGCGCCAGCAGTGAGTCCGTACCGGGTTTGCGGTATGGCTACACCTTC	CASSESVPGLRYGYTF
NA	TRBV5-6	once	TRBJ2-3	TGTGCTAGCTGCCCTCTGGGCACAGATACGCAGTATTTT	CASCPLGTDTQYF
TRBD1	TRBV3-1/TRBV3-2	NA	TRBJ2-5	TGTGCCAGCAGCCAATTGAACAGGGGATGGGAGACCCAGTACTTC	CASSQLNRGWETQYF
NA	TRBV5-1	NA	TRBJ2-7	TGCGCCAGCAGCACCGGAAAGACAGGGACTGACTACGAGCAGTACTTC	CASSTGKTGTDYEQYF
TRBD1	TRBV9	NA	TRBJ2-7	TGTGCCAGCAGCGTGGGGACAGGCGGCGCCTACGAGCAGTACTTC	CASSVGTGGAYEQYF
NA	TRBV19	NA	TRBJ2-2	TGTGCCAGTAGTATAGATCCCGGGACGGAGAACACCGGGGAGCTGTTTTTT	CASSIDPGTENTGELFF
NA	TRBV18	NA	TRBJ2-5	TGTGCCAGCTCACCAGGCCAGGAGCAAGAGACCCAGTACTTC	CASSPGQEQETQYF
NA	TRBV25-1	NA	TRBJ1-1	TGTGCCAGCAGAAACAGCATTGAAGCTTTCTTT	CASRNSIEAFF
NA	TRBV19	NA	TRBJ2-1	TGTGCCAGTAGTAGAACAGGTCCCTTCTCCTACAATGAGCAGTTCTTC	CASSRTGPFSYNEQFF
NA	TRBV5-1	NA	TRBJ2-3	TGCGCCAGCAGCTCATCTTACGACACAGATACGCAGTATTTT	CASSSSYDTDTQYF
NA	TRBV12-5	NA	TRBJ2-1	TGTGCTAGTGGTTGGGTTGATGATGAGCAGTTCTTC	CASGWVDDEQFF
TRBD1	TRBV20-1	once	TRBJ1-1	TGCAGTGCTAGGCCGACAGGGATGGCTTTCTTT	CSARPTGMAFF
TRBD2	TRBV11-3	NA	TRBJ2-1	TGTGCCAGCAGCGCAGGGACTAGCGGGGTTCAGTTCTTC	CASSAGTSGVQFF
TRBD2	TRBV19	NA	TRBJ2-1	TGTGCCAGTAGCCCACCGGGACTACGGAGCTCCTACAATGAGCAGTTCTTC	CASSPPGLRSSYNEQFF
NA	TRBV19	NA	TRBJ1-2	TGTGCCAGTAGCCCTAGGGGAGGAATCGTTCCAAGGGGCTACACCTTC	CASSPRGGIVPRGYTF
NA	TRBV10-1	NA	TRBJ2-7	TGCGCCAGCAGTGAGAATTTTCTCTACGAGCAGTACTTC	CASSENFLYEQYF
NA	TRBV11-2	NA	TRBJ2-1	TGTGCCAGCAGCTTCCCTCGACCGATCAACCCCTACAATGAGCAGTTCTTC	CASSFPRPINPYNEQFF
NA	TRBV6-1	NA	TRBJ1-5	TGTGCCAGCAGTTATAGGGGAAGCAATCAGCCCCAGCATTTT	CASSYRGSNQPQHF